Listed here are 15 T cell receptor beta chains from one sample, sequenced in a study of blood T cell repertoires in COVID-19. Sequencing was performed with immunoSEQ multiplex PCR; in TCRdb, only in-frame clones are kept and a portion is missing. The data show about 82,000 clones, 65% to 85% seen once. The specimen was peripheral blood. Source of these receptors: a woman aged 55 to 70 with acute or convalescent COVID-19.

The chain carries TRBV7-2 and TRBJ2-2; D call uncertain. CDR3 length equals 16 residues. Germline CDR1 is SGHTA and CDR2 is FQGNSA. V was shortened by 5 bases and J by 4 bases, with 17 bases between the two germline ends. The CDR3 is CASSAPGVVITGELFF. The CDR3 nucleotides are TGTGCCAGCAGCGCCCCTGGTGTAGTAATCACCGGGGAGCTGTTTTTT.

CDR3 region: CASSSNRRAYEQYF. The DNA of the CDR3 is TGTGCCAGCAGCTCCAATCGTCGGGCCTACGAGCAGTACTTC. The chain links TRBV11-2 to TRBJ2-7; unclear D gene. Trimming cost V 4 bases and J 2 bases, with 12 bases left between them. Germline assignment: CDR1 SGHAT and CDR2 FQNNGV. The CDR3 totals 14 residues.

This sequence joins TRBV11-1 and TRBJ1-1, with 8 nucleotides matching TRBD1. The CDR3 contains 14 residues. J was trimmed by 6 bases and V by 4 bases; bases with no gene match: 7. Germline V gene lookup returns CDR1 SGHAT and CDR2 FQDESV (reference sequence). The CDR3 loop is CASSSGRGQAEAFF. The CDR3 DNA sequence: TGTGCCAGCAGCTCGGGCAGGGGGCAAGCTGAAGCTTTCTTT.

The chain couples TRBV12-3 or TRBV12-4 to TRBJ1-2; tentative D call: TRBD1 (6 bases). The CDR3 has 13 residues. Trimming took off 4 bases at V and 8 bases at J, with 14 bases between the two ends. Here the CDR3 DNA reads TGTGCCAGCAGTTACCTTGGGCAGGGGGGCTACACCTTC. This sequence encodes CASSYLGQGGYTF.

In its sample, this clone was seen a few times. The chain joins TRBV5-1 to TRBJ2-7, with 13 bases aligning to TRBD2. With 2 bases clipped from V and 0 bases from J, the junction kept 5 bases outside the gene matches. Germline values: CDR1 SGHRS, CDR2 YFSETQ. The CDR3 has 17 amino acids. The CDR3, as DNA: TGCGCCAGCAGCTTTCCGGGACTAGCGGGACCCTCCTACGAGCAGTACTTC. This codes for CASSFPGLAGPSYEQYF. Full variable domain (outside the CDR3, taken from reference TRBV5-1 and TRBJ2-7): KAGVTQTPRYLIKTRGQQVTLSCSPISGHRSVSWYQQTPGQGLQFLFEYFSETQRNKGNFPGRFSGRQFSNSRSEMNVSTLELGDSALYLCASSFPGLAGPSYEQYFGPGTRLTVT.

In nucleotides, the CDR3 is TGTGCCACCAGTCGGGGGGACAGGGGGAATTATGCCACTGAAGCTTTCTTT. This codes for CATSRGDRGNYATEAFF. The V gene is TRBV24-1, the J gene TRBJ1-1; 11 bases match TRBD1. The J segment lost 4 bases and the V segment lost 6 bases, leaving 12 bases of the junction unmatched. Germline CDR1 and CDR2: KGHDR and SFDVKD. This CDR3 has 17 residues.

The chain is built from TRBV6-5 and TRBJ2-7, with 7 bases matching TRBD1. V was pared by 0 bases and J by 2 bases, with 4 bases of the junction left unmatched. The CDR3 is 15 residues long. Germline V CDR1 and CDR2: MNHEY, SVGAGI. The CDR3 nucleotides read TGTGCCAGCAGTTACTCCAGGGGGATTACCTACGAGCAGTACTTC. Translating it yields CASSYSRGITYEQYF.

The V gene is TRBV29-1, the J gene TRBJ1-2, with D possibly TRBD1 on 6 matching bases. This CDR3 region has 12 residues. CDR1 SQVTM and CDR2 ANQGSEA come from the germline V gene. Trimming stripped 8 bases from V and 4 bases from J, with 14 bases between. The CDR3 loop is CSSVGGSYGYTF. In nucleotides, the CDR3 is TGCAGCAGCGTAGGGGGATCCTATGGCTACACCTTC.

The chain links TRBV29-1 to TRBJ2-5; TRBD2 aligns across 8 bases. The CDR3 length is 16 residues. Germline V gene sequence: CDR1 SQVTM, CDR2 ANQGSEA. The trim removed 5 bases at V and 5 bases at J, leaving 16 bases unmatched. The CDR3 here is CSVQGAHGRGLETQYF. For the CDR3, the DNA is TGCAGCGTTCAAGGGGCGCACGGGAGGGGGTTGGAGACCCAGTACTTC.

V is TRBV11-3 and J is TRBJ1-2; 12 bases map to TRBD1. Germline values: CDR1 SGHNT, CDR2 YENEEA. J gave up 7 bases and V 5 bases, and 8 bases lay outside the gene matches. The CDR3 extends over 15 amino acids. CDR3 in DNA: TGTGCCAGCAGCGGGACAGGGGGCGCGGGGGGTGGCTACACCTTC. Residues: CASSGTGGAGGGYTF. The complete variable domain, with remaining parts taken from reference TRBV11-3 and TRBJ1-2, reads EAGVVQSPRYKIIEKKQPVAFWCNPISGHNTLYWYLQNLGQGPELLIRYENEEAVDDSQLPKDRFSAERLKGVDSTLKIQPAELGDSAVYLCASSGTGGAGGGYTFGSGTRLTVV.

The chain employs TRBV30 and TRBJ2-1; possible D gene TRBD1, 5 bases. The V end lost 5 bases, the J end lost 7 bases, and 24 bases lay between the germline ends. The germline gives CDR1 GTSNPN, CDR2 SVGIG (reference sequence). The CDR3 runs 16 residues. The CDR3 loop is CAWDEDTWPLRNEQFF. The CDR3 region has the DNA TGTGCCTGGGATGAGGACACCTGGCCCTTGAGGAATGAGCAGTTCTTC.

CDR3 amino acids: CASTPGELAGGEFF. The CDR3 nucleotides read TGCGCCAGCACCCCCGGGGAATTAGCGGGAGGGGAGTTCTTC. The chain couples TRBV10-2 to TRBJ2-1; the match to TRBD2 covers 11 bases. The germline CDR1 and CDR2 sequences are WSHSY and SAAADI. The CDR3 is made up of 14 amino acids. The junction had 13 bases not matched to a gene; V was cut back by 7 bases and J by 14 bases.

The CDR3 DNA is TGTGCCAGCAGTTCTACAGGGGGTTCTGAAGCTTTCTTT. This encodes CASSSTGGSEAFF. The chain employs TRBV12-3 or TRBV12-4 and TRBJ1-1; 8 nucleotides agree with TRBD1. The CDR3 spans 13 residues. V lost 4 bases and J lost 6; bases outside the gene matches: 4.

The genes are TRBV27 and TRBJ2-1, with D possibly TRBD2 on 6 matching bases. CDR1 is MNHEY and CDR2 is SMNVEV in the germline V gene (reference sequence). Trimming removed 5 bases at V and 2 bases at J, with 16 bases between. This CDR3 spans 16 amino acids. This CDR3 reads CASSPFGTGAYNEQFF. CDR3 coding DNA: TGTGCCAGCAGTCCCTTCGGGACGGGGGCCTACAATGAGCAGTTCTTC.

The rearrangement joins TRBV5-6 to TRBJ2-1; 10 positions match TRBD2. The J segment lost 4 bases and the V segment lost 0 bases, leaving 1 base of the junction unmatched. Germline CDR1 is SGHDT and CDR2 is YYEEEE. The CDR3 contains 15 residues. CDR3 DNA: TGTGCCAGCAGCTTGGGACTAGCGGGTTACAATGAGCAGTTCTTC. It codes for CASSLGLAGYNEQFF.